Listed below are T cell receptor beta chains from one sample, sequenced in a study of blood T cell repertoires in COVID-19. TCRdb keeps only in-frame clones here, not all; method: immunoSEQ multiplex PCR. The profile shows roughly 200,000 clones, around 87% of them singletons. The material sequenced was PBMCs or T cells enriched from blood (not recorded which). The receptors originated from a woman in her forties in a cohort exposed to, infected with or recovered from COVID-19 (not recorded which). CDR3s include the opening cysteine and the closing phenylalanine or tryptophan. The D gene is left open where the match is weak. Clone size is stated in some rows and not others, as once, few, many or a class when expanded.

CDR3aa | CDR3nt | abundance | j_gene | v_gene | d_gene
CASSPWDRYQETQYF | TGTGCCAGCAGCCCCTGGGACAGGTACCAAGAGACCCAGTACTTC | - | TRBJ2-5 | TRBV11-2 | TRBD1
CAWSVLQGIQPQHF | TGTGCCTGGAGTGTACTACAGGGGATTCAGCCCCAGCATTTT | many | TRBJ1-5 | TRBV30 | TRBD1
CASSISTGDSGNTIYF | TGTGCCAGCAGCATCTCGACGGGGGACTCTGGAAACACCATATATTTT | - | TRBJ1-3 | TRBV9 | -
CASSLTWGPALDNYGYTF | TGTGCCAGCAGCCTCACCTGGGGGCCCGCTTTGGATAACTATGGCTACACCTTC | - | TRBJ1-2 | TRBV11-2 | -
CASSGTAVNTEAFF | TGCGCCAGCAGCGGGACAGCGGTTAACACTGAAGCTTTCTTT | - | TRBJ1-1 | TRBV5-1 | TRBD1
CASSVAGHEQYF | TGCGCCAGCAGTGTGGCAGGCCACGAGCAGTACTTC | - | TRBJ2-7 | TRBV10-2 | -
CASSGPRGSYNEQFF | TGTGCCAGCAGTGGCCCCAGGGGGAGTTACAATGAGCAATTCTTC | - | TRBJ2-1 | TRBV2 | TRBD1
CASGFAQGSNEQFF | TGTGCTAGTGGTTTCGCACAGGGTAGCAATGAGCAGTTCTTC | - | TRBJ2-1 | TRBV12-5 | -
CASGAGTSGATGELFF | TGTGCCAGCGGAGCCGGGACTAGCGGGGCCACCGGGGAGCTGTTTTTT | - | TRBJ2-2 | TRBV27 | TRBD2
CASSPPPGVERGEKLFF | TGTGCCAGTAGTCCTCCCCCCGGGGTTGAGCGGGGGGAAAAACTGTTTTTT | - | TRBJ1-4 | TRBV19 | -
CAISIRGNNEQFF | TGTGCCATCAGTATCAGAGGCAACAATGAGCAGTTCTTC | once | TRBJ2-1 | TRBV10-3 | -
CASSPGLAGGRPETQYF | TGTGCCAGCAGCCCGGGACTAGCGGGAGGGAGGCCTGAGACCCAGTACTTC | - | TRBJ2-5 | TRBV7-8 | TRBD2
CAWSVSENYGYTF | TGTGCCTGGAGTGTATCGGAGAACTATGGCTACACCTTC | - | TRBJ1-2 | TRBV30 | -
CAISDGSPRGGYTF | TGTGCCATCAGTGATGGCAGCCCCCGGGGTGGCTACACCTTC | - | TRBJ1-2 | TRBV10-3 | -
CASSALGTSAETQYF | TGTGCCAGTAGTGCTCTAGGGACTAGTGCAGAGACCCAGTACTTC | - | TRBJ2-5 | TRBV19 | TRBD2
CASSPAITGDGYTF | TGTGCCAGCTCACCCGCTATTACAGGGGATGGCTACACCTTC | - | TRBJ1-2 | TRBV18 | TRBD1
CASSSRLGEQYF | TGTGCCAGCAGCTCTCGGCTAGGCGAGCAGTACTTC | once | TRBJ2-7 | TRBV11-2 | -
CASSQPTGVNSGNTIYF | TGTGCCAGCAGCCAACCGACAGGGGTTAACTCTGGAAACACCATATATTTT | - | TRBJ1-3 | TRBV4-2 | TRBD1
CASSPSTGLGMSYGTDYEQYF | TGTGCCAGCTCACCAAGTACCGGACTAGGGATGTCGTATGGAACCGACTACGAGCAGTACTTC | - | TRBJ2-7 | TRBV18 | TRBD2
CASSEARVREGLF | TGTGCCAGCAGTGAAGCGAGGGTCCGGGAGGGTCTCTTC | - | TRBJ2-7 | TRBV2 | TRBD2
CSALRGNIQYF | TGCAGTGCCCTAAGAGGAAACATTCAGTACTTC | - | TRBJ2-4 | TRBV20-1 | -
CATTGTSGKAEQFF | TGTGCCACCACGGGGACTAGCGGAAAGGCTGAGCAGTTCTTC | - | TRBJ2-1 | TRBV11-3 | TRBD2
CASSQILTGLFYGYTF | TGCGCCAGCAGCCAGATTCTTACAGGATTGTTCTATGGCTACACCTTC | - | TRBJ1-2 | TRBV4-1 | -
CASSSSSGTGGQNEQFF | TGCGCCAGCAGCTCCTCGTCCGGGACAGGGGGCCAGAATGAGCAGTTCTTC | once | TRBJ2-1 | TRBV4-1 | TRBD1
CASSLGPGPVNTEAFF | TGCGCCAGCAGCTTGGGGCCTGGGCCTGTGAACACTGAAGCTTTCTTT | - | TRBJ1-1 | TRBV5-1 | -
CASSPNRGRVTEAFF | TGTGCCAGTAGTCCTAACAGGGGGCGAGTCACTGAAGCTTTCTTT | - | TRBJ1-1 | TRBV19 | TRBD1
CASRPPGTALPKNIQYF | TGTGCAAGTCGACCACCAGGGACAGCCCTTCCCAAAAACATTCAGTACTTC | - | TRBJ2-4 | TRBV12-2 | -
CASSNPQGGWNTEAFF | TGTGCCAGTAGTAACCCACAGGGGGGGTGGAACACTGAAGCTTTCTTT | - | TRBJ1-1 | TRBV19 | TRBD1
CASGGRETTLDTQYF | TGTGCCAGCGGAGGGAGGGAGACCACTCTAGATACGCAGTATTTT | - | TRBJ2-3 | TRBV28 | TRBD2
CATPDWAGDTQYF | TGTGCCACCCCGGACTGGGCCGGAGATACGCAGTATTTT | - | TRBJ2-3 | TRBV6-6 | -
CASSPPGLTTGGYTF | TGTGCCAGCAGCCCCCCAGGGCTTACTACGGGTGGCTACACCTTC | - | TRBJ1-2 | TRBV6-5 | -
CASSQERRGTEAFF | TGCGCCAGCAGCCAAGAAAGGAGGGGCACTGAAGCTTTCTTT | - | TRBJ1-1 | TRBV4-1 | -
CASSPEYSRSGTYQETQYF | TGTGCCAGCTCACCAGAATACTCCCGCAGCGGGACCTACCAAGAGACCCAGTACTTC | - | TRBJ2-5 | TRBV18 | TRBD2
CASSITSVTGELFF | TGTGCCAGTAGTATTACTAGCGTGACCGGGGAGCTGTTTTTT | - | TRBJ2-2 | TRBV19 | TRBD2
CASSYNRGGYEQYF | TGTGCCAGCAGTTACAACAGGGGAGGCTACGAGCAGTACTTC | few | TRBJ2-7 | TRBV6-2/TRBV6-3 | -
CASSYTGGADEQFF | TGTGCCAGCAGCTACACAGGAGGGGCCGATGAGCAGTTCTTC | - | TRBJ2-1 | TRBV11-2 | -
CSASLLGTSETETQYF | TGCAGTGCTAGTTTGTTAGGGACTAGCGAAACAGAGACCCAGTACTTC | - | TRBJ2-5 | TRBV20-1 | TRBD2
CASSPPVGGVSTDTQYF | TGTGCCAGCTCACCACCGGTCGGGGGAGTCAGCACAGATACGCAGTATTTT | - | TRBJ2-3 | TRBV18 | -
CASRGQGENQPQHF | TGTGCCAGCAGGGGACAGGGAGAAAATCAGCCCCAGCATTTT | - | TRBJ1-5 | TRBV2 | TRBD1
CSATEEGLAVYNEQFF | TGCAGTGCTACTGAGGAGGGACTAGCGGTTTACAATGAGCAGTTCTTC | - | TRBJ2-1 | TRBV20-1 | TRBD2
CASREDRANTGELFF | TGTGCCAGTAGAGAGGACAGGGCCAACACCGGGGAGCTGTTTTTT | - | TRBJ2-2 | TRBV19 | TRBD1
CASSGRWTEGSEKLFF | TGTGCCAGCAGCGGAAGATGGACAGAAGGGAGTGAAAAACTGTTTTTT | - | TRBJ1-4 | TRBV9 | -
CAIMDRGAGELFF | TGTGCCATCATGGACAGGGGTGCCGGGGAGCTGTTTTTT | - | TRBJ2-2 | TRBV10-3 | TRBD1
CASSLGIGGAYNEQFF | TGTGCCAGCAGCTTGGGGATAGGAGGCGCCTACAATGAGCAGTTCTTC | once | TRBJ2-1 | TRBV11-2 | -
CSVGLGLAGGNTQYF | TGCAGCGTTGGTCTGGGACTAGCGGGGGGGAATACGCAGTATTTT | - | TRBJ2-3 | TRBV29-1 | TRBD2
CASSQGGTGGYNEQFF | TGTGCCAGCAGCCAGGGTGGGACAGGGGGCTACAATGAGCAGTTCTTC | - | TRBJ2-1 | TRBV3-1/TRBV3-2 | TRBD1
CASSLKAELAKNIQYF | TGCGCCAGCAGCCTCAAAGCCGAATTAGCCAAAAACATTCAGTACTTC | - | TRBJ2-4 | TRBV5-1 | -
CASSGGTGKGYTF | TGTGCCAGCAGTGGAGGGACAGGGAAAGGCTACACCTTC | - | TRBJ1-2 | TRBV2 | TRBD1
CASSLTTGGGTEAFF | TGTGCCAGCAGTTTAACGACAGGGGGCGGCACTGAAGCTTTCTTT | - | TRBJ1-1 | TRBV27 | TRBD1
CASSMGQGSHEQYF | TGTGCCAGTAGTATGGGTCAGGGCAGCCACGAGCAGTACTTC | - | TRBJ2-7 | TRBV19 | -
CASSFGREGDGYTF | TGTGCCAGCAGCTTTGGCAGGGAGGGGGATGGCTACACCTTC | - | TRBJ1-2 | TRBV7-9 | -
CASSQDGREISSQPQHF | TGCGCCAGCAGCCAAGATGGCCGGGAAATAAGCAGTCAGCCCCAGCATTTT | - | TRBJ1-5 | TRBV4-1 | -
CASSVVQGTGELFF | TGTGCCAGCAGCGTGGTACAGGGCACCGGGGAGCTGTTTTTT | - | TRBJ2-2 | TRBV9 | -
CASSLGTGQEKLFF | TGCGCCAGCAGCTTGGGGACAGGGCAGGAAAAACTGTTTTTT | - | TRBJ1-4 | TRBV5-1 | TRBD1